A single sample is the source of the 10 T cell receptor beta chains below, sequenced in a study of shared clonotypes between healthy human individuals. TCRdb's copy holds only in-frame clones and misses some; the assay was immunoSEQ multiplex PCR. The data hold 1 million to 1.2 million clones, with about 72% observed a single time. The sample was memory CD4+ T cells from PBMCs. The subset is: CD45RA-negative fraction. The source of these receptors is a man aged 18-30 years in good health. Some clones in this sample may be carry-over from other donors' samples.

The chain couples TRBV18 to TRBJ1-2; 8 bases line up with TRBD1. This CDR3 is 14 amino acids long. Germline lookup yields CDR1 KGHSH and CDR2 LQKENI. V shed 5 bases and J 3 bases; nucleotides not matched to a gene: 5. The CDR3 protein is CASSSGQGYYGYTF. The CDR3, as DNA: TGTGCCAGCTCATCAGGACAGGGCTACTATGGCTACACCTTC.

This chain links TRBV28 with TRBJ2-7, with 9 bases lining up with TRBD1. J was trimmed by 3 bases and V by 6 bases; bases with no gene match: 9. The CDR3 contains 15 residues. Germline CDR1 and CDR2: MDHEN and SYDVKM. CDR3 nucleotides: TGTGCCAGCAGCCGGACAGGGGAAGAGGACTACGAGCAGTACTTC. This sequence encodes CASSRTGEEDYEQYF.

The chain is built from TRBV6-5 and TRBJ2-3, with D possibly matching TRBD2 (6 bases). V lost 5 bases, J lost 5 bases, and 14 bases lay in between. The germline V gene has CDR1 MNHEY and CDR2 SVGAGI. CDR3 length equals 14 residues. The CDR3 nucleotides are TGTGCCAGCAGTCGACGGGACTTAAAAGATACGCAGTATTTT. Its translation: CASSRRDLKDTQYF.

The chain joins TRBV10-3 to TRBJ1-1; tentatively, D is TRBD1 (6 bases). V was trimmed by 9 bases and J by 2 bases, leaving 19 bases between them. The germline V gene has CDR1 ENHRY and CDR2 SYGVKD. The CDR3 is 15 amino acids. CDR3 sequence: CAISGQGKGNTEAFF. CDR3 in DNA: TGTGCCATTTCGGGACAAGGGAAGGGCAACACTGAAGCTTTCTTT.

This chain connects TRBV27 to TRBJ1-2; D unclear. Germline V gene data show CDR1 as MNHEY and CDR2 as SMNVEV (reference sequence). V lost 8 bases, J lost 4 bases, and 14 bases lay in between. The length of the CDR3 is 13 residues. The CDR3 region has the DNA TGTGCCAGCCGCCCCCGAGCTGGCTATGGCTACACCTTC. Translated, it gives CASRPRAGYGYTF.

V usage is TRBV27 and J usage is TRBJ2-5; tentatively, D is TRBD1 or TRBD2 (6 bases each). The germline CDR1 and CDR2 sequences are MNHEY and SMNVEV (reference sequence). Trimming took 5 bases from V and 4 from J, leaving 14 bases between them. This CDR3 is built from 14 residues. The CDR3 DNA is TGTGCCAGCAGTACAAGAAGGGGGGCAGAGACCCAGTACTTC. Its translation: CASSTRRGAETQYF.

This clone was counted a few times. The CDR3 DNA is TGTGCCAGCAGTTTTGGGTTTCCTAGGGAGCAGTACTTC. Its translation is CASSFGFPREQYF. The chain has TRBV28 and TRBJ2-7; no clear D gene. The V end lost 3 bases, the J end lost 7 bases, and 13 bases lay between the germline ends. The germline V gene has CDR1 MDHEN and CDR2 SYDVKM. The CDR3 sequence is 13 residues long.

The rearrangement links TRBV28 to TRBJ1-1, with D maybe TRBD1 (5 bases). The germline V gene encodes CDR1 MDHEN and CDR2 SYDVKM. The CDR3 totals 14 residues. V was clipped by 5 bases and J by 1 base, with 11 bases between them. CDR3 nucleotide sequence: TGTGCCAGCAGTCCGCAGGGTTGGAACACTGAAGCTTTCTTT. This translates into CASSPQGWNTEAFF.

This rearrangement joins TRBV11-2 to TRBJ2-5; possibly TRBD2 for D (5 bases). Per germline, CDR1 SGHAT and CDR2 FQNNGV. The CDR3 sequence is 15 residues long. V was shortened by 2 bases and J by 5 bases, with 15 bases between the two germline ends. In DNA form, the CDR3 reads TGTGCCAGCAGCTTATGGCCTCGAGGAGGCGAGACCCAGTACTTC. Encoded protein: CASSLWPRGGETQYF.

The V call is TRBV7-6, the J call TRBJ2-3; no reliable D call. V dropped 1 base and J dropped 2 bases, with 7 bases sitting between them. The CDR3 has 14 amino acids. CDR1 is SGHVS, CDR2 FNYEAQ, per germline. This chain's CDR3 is CASSLGATTDTQYF. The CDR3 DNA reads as TGTGCCAGCAGCTTAGGAGCTACCACAGATACGCAGTATTTT. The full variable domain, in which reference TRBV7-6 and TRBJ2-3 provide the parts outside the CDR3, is GAGVSQSPRYKVTKRGQDVALRCDPISGHVSLYWYRQALGQGPEFLTYFNYEAQQDKSGLPNDRFSAERPEGSISTLTIQRTEQRDSAMYRCASSLGATTDTQYFGPGTRLTVL.